Below are 21 T cell receptor beta chains sequenced from a single sample in a study of blood T cell repertoires in COVID-19. TCRdb keeps only in-frame clones here, not all; method: immunoSEQ multiplex PCR. The sample has a few hundred thousand clones, about 86% seen once. Sequenced input: PBMCs or T cells enriched from blood (not recorded which). The receptor source for this set is a man aged 25 to 45 with acute COVID-19.

This clone was counted a few times. CDR3 amino acids: CASSQRLGGDYGYTF. The CDR3 DNA follows: TGCGCCAGCAGCCAACGCCTCGGCGGGGACTATGGCTACACCTTC. The chain carries TRBV4-3 and TRBJ1-2; D is unclear. The germline V gene encodes CDR1 LGHNA and CDR2 YSLEER. CDR3 length: 15 residues. V lost 2 bases and J 3 bases, leaving 13 bases between the germline ends.

This chain links TRBV6-5 with TRBJ1-2, with 7 bases that match TRBD1. The CDR3 has 14 residues. Trimming at V came to 4 bases and at J to 2 bases, leaving 4 bases not matched to a gene. In germline, CDR1 is MNHEY, CDR2 SVGAGI. The CDR3 region has the DNA TGTGCCAGCAGTTCGGACAGGACAAACTATGGCTACACCTTC. Its protein is CASSSDRTNYGYTF.

This clone was seen a handful of times. The rearrangement joins TRBV19 to TRBJ1-5; D not resolved. The CDR3 has 13 amino acids. Germline CDR1 reads LNHDA; CDR2 reads SQIVND (reference sequence). Trimming stripped 7 bases from V and 3 bases from J, with 10 bases between. CDR3 nucleotides: TGTGCCAGTACCGCGGGTTCCAATCAGCCCCAGCATTTT. Translation: CASTAGSNQPQHF. Based on the CDR3 plus reference TRBV19 and TRBJ1-5, the full variable domain is DGGITQSPKYLFRKEGQNVTLSCEQNLNHDAMYWYRQDPGQGLRLIYYSQIVNDFQKGDIAEGYSVSREKKESFPLTVTSAQKNPTAFYLCASTAGSNQPQHFGDGTRLSIL.

Only one count was recorded for this clone. The V and J genes are TRBV29-1 and TRBJ1-2; TRBD1 might be the D (6 bases). The CDR3 extends over 13 amino acids. Trimming left V 7 bases short and J 6 bases short, with 18 bases between. Germline CDR1 SQVTM, CDR2 ANQGSEA. Written as DNA, the CDR3 is TGCAGCGCCGAGAGGAGGACAGAGAATGGCTACACCTTC. The encoded protein is CSAERRTENGYTF.

The V gene is TRBV2, the J gene TRBJ1-6; no definite D call. Germline V lookup: CDR1 SNHLY, CDR2 FYNNEI. V was clipped by 1 base and J by 6 bases, with 7 bases between them. The CDR3 consists of 14 residues. CDR3 amino acids: CASSEGQANSPLHF. CDR3 coding DNA: TGTGCCAGCAGTGAAGGGCAGGCTAATTCACCCCTCCACTTT.

The rearrangement uses TRBV3-1 (or the pseudogene TRBV3-2) and TRBJ2-7; TRBD2 matches at 7 bases. V was pared by 1 base and J by 4 bases, with 1 base of the junction left unmatched. Looked up from germline, CDR1 is LGHDT and CDR2 is YNNKEL (reference sequence). This CDR3 spans 13 amino acids. This CDR3 reads CASSQVGGYEQYV. The CDR3, as DNA: TGTGCCAGCAGCCAAGTGGGGGGGTACGAGCAGTACGTC.

CDR3 in DNA: TGTGCCAAAGAAACGGGGGACCCGCTCGGGTCCGTC. Translated: CAKETGDPLGSV. The genes are TRBV28 and TRBJ2-7, with D possibly TRBD2 on 6 matching bases. Germline V gene lookup returns CDR1 MDHEN and CDR2 SYDVKM. The CDR3 has 12 residues.

The chain joins TRBV3-1 (or the pseudogene TRBV3-2) to TRBJ2-7, with 8 bases identical to TRBD2. V was pared by 4 bases and J by 7 bases, with 9 bases of the junction left unmatched. Germline lookup yields CDR1 LGHDT and CDR2 YNNKEL (reference sequence). The CDR3 contains 14 residues. This chain's CDR3 is CASSPYGGEEEQYV. CDR3 nucleotide sequence: TGTGCCAGCAGCCCCTACGGGGGGGAGGAAGAGCAGTACGTC.

The chain links TRBV3-1 (or the pseudogene TRBV3-2) to TRBJ2-1; 8 bases line up with TRBD2. Germline V gives CDR1 LGHDT, CDR2 YNNKEL (reference sequence). The CDR3 has 13 residues. The V and J ends lost 1 base and 11 bases, in that order; junction bases with no gene match: 4. The CDR3 DNA sequence: TGTGCCAGCAGCCAAGTGGCGGGGGGTAAGCAGTTCTTC. Its protein product is CASSQVAGGKQFF.

The V gene is TRBV5-1, the J gene TRBJ1-4, with TRBD1 matching over 10 bases. V lost 4 bases and J lost 7; bases outside the gene matches: 7. Germline CDR1 SGHRS, CDR2 YFSETQ. The length of the CDR3 is 15 residues. CDR3 in DNA: TGCGCCAGCAGCGAGGAGGGACAGGGGAGTGAAAAACTGTTTTTT. Translation: CASSEEGQGSEKLFF.

This clone has only a few counts. This chain joins TRBV9 and TRBJ2-2; perhaps TRBD1 as D (5 bases). V was trimmed by 2 bases and J by 4 bases, leaving 15 bases between them. The germline CDR1 and CDR2 sequences are SGDLS and YYNGEE. The CDR3 contains 16 residues. CDR3 amino acids: CASSVRQTSGTGELFF. The DNA for the CDR3 is TGTGCCAGCAGCGTTCGACAGACCTCGGGCACCGGGGAGCTGTTTTTT.

This clone was detected a few times. At one of its ends the junction is not consistent with the germline gene, which may arise from a read error. This sequence joins TRBV5-1 and TRBJ2-2, with D unresolved. The CDR3 is 13 amino acids. CDR1 and CDR2 from the germline V gene are SGHRS and YFSETQ. The CDR3 sequence is CASSLELTGELFF. The CDR3 bases are TGTGCCAGCAGCTTGGAGCTTACCGGGGAGCTGTTTTTT.

In its sample, this clone was seen many times. The chain employs TRBV18 and TRBJ2-1; tentative D call: TRBD1 (6 bases). With 8 bases removed from V and 0 bases from J, the gap between germline ends came to 11 bases. CDR1 is KGHSH, CDR2 LQKENI, per germline. There are 14 residues in the CDR3. The CDR3 DNA is TGTGCCAGCAAACAGGGAGACTCCTACAATGAGCAGTTCTTC. Translation gives CASKQGDSYNEQFF.

This sequence joins TRBV2 and TRBJ2-6, with D perhaps matching TRBD1 (5 bases). From germline, CDR1 is SNHLY and CDR2 FYNNEI. CDR3 length: 18 amino acids. V lost 4 bases to trimming and J lost 2 bases, with 18 bases between them. The CDR3: CASSVTRESWAGANVLTF. In nucleotides, the CDR3 is TGTGCCAGCAGTGTCACCAGGGAATCCTGGGCTGGGGCCAACGTCCTGACTTTC.

Regarding this clone: At one boundary the junction diverges from the germline segment, which might be a read error. The chain recombines TRBV5-1 with TRBJ1-1; D possibly corresponds to TRBD1 (6 bases). The CDR3 covers 15 residues. Germline V gene lookup returns CDR1 SGHRS and CDR2 YFSETQ. CDR3 sequence (DNA): TGTGCCAGCAGCTTACGACAGGCTCCGAACACTGAAGCTTTCTTT. Translating gives CASSLRQAPNTEAFF.

The V call is TRBV10-2, the J call TRBJ2-4; 9 nucleotides line up with TRBD2. The CDR3 totals 15 residues. V was pared by 3 bases and J by 10 bases, with 10 bases of the junction left unmatched. The germline V gene encodes CDR1 WSHSY and CDR2 SAAADI. The DNA of the CDR3 is TGCGCCAGCAGTGAAGGACTAGCGCCCTCCCTAATTCAGTACTTC. This codes for CASSEGLAPSLIQYF.

The chain employs TRBV29-1 and TRBJ1-2, with D possibly matching TRBD1 (6 bases). The CDR3 covers 14 residues. CDR1 is SQVTM, CDR2 ANQGSEA, per germline. V was cut by 6 bases and J by 8 bases, with 22 bases left in between. Here the CDR3 reads CSVVRLQGLGGYTF. DNA for the CDR3: TGCAGCGTCGTCAGACTGCAGGGGCTTGGAGGCTACACCTTC. Full variable domain (outside the CDR3, taken from reference TRBV29-1 and TRBJ1-2): SAVISQKPSRDICQRGTSLTIQCQVDSQVTMMFWYRQQPGQSLTLIATANQGSEATYESGFVIDKFPISRPNLTFSTLTVSNMSPEDSSIYLCSVVRLQGLGGYTFGSGTRLTVV.

V gene TRBV5-1 combines with J gene TRBJ1-1, with a possible D match to TRBD1 (5 bases). The CDR3 covers 13 residues. V was shortened by 1 base and J by 4 bases, with 8 bases between the two germline ends. Germline V gives CDR1 SGHRS, CDR2 YFSETQ. CDR3 residues: CASSLLGVTEAFF. The DNA for the CDR3 is TGCGCCAGCAGCTTGTTAGGGGTCACTGAAGCTTTCTTT.

CDR3 nucleotide sequence: TGTGCCAGCAGCTTGCGAGAGACTGGGGCCAACGTCCTGACTTTC. Translating it yields CASSLRETGANVLTF. The genes are TRBV5-8 and TRBJ2-6; D unresolved. Germline V gene data show CDR1 as SGHTS and CDR2 as YDEGEE. This CDR3 spans 15 amino acids. The ends were cut back, 1 base at V and 2 bases at J, with 7 bases in the middle.

The chain combines TRBV5-6 with TRBJ1-6, with 7 bases aligning to TRBD1. The length of the CDR3 is 16 residues. Germline lookup yields CDR1 SGHDT and CDR2 YYEEEE. V was clipped by 4 bases and J by 0 bases; unmatched bases: 4. In DNA form, the CDR3 reads TGTGCCAGCAGCGCCAGGGGGAGCTCCTATAATTCACCCCTCCACTTT. Protein: CASSARGSSYNSPLHF. The full variable domain, with the rest looked up from reference TRBV5-6 and TRBJ1-6, is DAGVTQSPTHLIKTRGQQVTLRCSPKSGHDTVSWYQQALGQGPQFIFQYYEEEERQRGNFPDRFSGHQFPNYSSELNVNALLLGDSALYLCASSARGSSYNSPLHFGNGTRLTVT.

This chain links TRBV11-3 with TRBJ1-1, with a possible D match to TRBD1 (6 bases). The CDR3 sequence is 16 residues long. The V gene lost 5 bases and the J gene lost 1 base, with 17 bases spanning the gap. From germline, CDR1 is SGHNT and CDR2 YENEEA. CDR3: CASSQGTTSQNTEAFF. The CDR3 region has the DNA TGTGCCAGCAGCCAGGGGACCACCAGCCAGAACACTGAAGCTTTCTTT.